The clone carrying this T cell receptor (beta chain) was found many times. The V and J ends lost 5 bases and 0 bases, in that order; junction bases with no gene match: 9. CDR1 is SEHNR, CDR2 FQNEAQ, per germline (reference sequence). The CDR3 loop spans 16 amino acids. Researchers took RNA transcripts and amplified the TCR beta CDR3 regions from them. HTBI primers drove first-round RT-PCR of the TCR CDR3. MiXCR was run by TCRdb on the multiplex PCR reads, yielding one entry per CDR3 protein. The table includes some 300,000 distinct CDR3 sequences, around 20% detected once. Fresh peripheral blood, approximately 9.6 ml, yielded the PBMCs. The sample belongs to a study of T cells in Graves' hyperthyroidism and ophthalmopathy.

The material sequenced was blood. The chain joins TRBV7-9 to TRBJ1-1; 7 bases fit TRBD1. The receptor comes from a man aged 50-60 years with Graves' ophthalmopathy. The CDR3 DNA is TGTGCCAGCAGCGGGGGGACAGAGTTTATGAACACTGAAGCTTTCTTT. Its translation: CASSGGTEFMNTEAFF. Looking up the rest from reference TRBV7-9 and TRBJ1-1 gives the full variable domain: DTGVSQNPRHKITKRGQNVTFRCDPISEHNRLYWYRQTLGQGPEFLTYFQNEAQLEKSRLLSDRFSAERPKGSFSTLEIQRTEQGDSAMYLCASSGGTEFMNTEAFFGQGTRLTVV.